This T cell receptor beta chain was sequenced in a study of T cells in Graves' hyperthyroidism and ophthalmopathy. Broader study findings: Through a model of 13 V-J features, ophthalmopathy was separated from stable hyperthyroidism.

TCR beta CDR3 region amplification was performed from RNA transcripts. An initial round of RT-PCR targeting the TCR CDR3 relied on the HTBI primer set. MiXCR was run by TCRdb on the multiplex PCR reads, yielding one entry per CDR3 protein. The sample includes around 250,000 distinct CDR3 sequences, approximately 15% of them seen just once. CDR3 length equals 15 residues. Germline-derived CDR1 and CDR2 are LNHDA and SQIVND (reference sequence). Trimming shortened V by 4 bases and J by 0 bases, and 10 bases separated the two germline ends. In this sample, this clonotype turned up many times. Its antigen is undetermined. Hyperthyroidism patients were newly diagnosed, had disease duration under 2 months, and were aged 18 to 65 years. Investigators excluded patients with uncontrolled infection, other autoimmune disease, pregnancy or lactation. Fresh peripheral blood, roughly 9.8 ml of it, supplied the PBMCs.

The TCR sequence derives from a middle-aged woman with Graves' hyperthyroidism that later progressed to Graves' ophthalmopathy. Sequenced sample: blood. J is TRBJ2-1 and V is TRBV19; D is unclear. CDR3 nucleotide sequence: TGTGCCAGTAGTACGAAGGTCTACTCCTACAATGAGCAGTTCTTC. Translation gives CASSTKVYSYNEQFF.